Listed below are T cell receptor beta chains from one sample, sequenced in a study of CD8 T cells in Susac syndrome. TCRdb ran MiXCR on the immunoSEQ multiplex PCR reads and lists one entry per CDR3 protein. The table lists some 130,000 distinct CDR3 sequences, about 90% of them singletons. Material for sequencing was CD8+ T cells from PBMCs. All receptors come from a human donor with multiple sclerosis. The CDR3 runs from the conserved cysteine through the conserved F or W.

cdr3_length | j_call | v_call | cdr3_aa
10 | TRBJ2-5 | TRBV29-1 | CSVPAETQYF
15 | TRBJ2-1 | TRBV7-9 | CASKRSGRLNNEQFF
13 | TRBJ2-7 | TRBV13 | CASSSGGANEQYF
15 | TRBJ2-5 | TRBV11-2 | CASSLGFMSQETQYF
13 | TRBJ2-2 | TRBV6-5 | CASSQVGPGELFF
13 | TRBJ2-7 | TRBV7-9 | CASSRLTGYEQYF
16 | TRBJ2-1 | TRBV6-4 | CASSWDSGSSYNEQFF
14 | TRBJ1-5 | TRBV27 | CASSLQYSNQPQHF
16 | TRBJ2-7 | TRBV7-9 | CASSSQTSGGSYEQYF
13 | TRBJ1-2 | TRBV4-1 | CASSFGQGGGYTF
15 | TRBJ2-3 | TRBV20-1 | CSASDPGTSTDTQYF
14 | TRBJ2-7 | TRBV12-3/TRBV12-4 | CASSGMGLADEQYF
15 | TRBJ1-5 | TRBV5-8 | CASRPTGRSNQPQHF
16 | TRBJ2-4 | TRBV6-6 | CASSHPLAAEENIQYF
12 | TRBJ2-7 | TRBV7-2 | CASSGEAYEQYF
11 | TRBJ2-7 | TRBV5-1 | CASSFANEQYF
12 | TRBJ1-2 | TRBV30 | CAWAVPLYGYTF
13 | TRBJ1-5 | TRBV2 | CASSEVTALGQHF
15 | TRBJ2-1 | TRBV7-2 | CASSLTSGIYNEQFF
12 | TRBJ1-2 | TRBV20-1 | CSARGSNYGYTF
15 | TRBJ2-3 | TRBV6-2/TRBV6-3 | CASSRTGEGTDTQYF
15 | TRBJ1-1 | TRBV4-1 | CASSQDGSTNTEAFF
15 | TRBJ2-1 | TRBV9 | CASSGRSGSYNEQFF
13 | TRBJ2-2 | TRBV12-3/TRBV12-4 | CASSFVTTGELFF
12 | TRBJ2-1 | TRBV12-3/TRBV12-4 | CASSNGGNEQFF
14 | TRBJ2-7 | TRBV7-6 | CASSFSGRAGEQYF